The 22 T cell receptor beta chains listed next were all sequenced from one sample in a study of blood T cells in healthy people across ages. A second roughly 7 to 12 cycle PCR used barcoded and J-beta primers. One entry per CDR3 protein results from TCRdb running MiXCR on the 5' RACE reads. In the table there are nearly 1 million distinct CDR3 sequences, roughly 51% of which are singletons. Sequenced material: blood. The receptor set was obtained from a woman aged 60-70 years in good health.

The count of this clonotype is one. The CDR3 region is CASSNPHYTLGEQYF. In nucleotides, the CDR3 is TGTGCCAGCAGTAACCCCCACTATACTTTGGGCGAGCAGTACTTC. The chain couples TRBV6-2 or TRBV6-3 to TRBJ2-5; D is uncertain. The J call is in doubt because the DNA end fits TRBJ2-7 better. Germline-derived CDR1 and CDR2 are MNHEY and SVGEGT. CDR3 length equals 15 residues.

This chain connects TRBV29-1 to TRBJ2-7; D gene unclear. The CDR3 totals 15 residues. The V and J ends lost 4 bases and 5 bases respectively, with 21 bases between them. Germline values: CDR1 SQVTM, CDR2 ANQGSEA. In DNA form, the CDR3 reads TGCAGCGTTGTACTCAATGGGCAGGCACCCCACGAGCAGTACTTC. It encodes CSVVLNGQAPHEQYF.

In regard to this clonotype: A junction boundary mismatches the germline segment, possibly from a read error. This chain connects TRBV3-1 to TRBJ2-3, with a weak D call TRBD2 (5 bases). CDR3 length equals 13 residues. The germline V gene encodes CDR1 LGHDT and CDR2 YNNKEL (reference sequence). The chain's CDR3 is CANSQVRGDTQYF. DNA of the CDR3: TGTGCCAACAGCCAAGTACGGGGAGATACGCAGTATTTT.

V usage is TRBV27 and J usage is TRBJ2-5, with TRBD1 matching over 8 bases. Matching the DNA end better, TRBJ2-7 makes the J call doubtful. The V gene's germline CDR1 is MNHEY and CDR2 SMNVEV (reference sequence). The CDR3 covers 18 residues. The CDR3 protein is CASSLSLGSVGQGYEQYF. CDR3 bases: TGTGCCAGCAGTTTATCGTTGGGTAGCGTTGGACAGGGTTACGAGCAGTACTTC.

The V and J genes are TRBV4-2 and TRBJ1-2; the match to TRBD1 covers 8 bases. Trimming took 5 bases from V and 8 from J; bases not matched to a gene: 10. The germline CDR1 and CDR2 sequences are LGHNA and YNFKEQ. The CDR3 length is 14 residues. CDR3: CASSAGTGDRGYTF. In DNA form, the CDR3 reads TGTGCCAGCAGCGCAGGGACAGGCGACCGGGGCTACACCTTC.

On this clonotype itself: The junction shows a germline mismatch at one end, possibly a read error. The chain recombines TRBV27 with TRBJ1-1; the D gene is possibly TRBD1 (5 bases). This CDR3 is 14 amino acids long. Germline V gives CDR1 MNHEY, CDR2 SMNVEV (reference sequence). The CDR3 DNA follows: TGTGCCAGCAGTCCCGAACGGGGGTACACTGAAGCTTACTTT. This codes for CASSPERGYTEAYF.

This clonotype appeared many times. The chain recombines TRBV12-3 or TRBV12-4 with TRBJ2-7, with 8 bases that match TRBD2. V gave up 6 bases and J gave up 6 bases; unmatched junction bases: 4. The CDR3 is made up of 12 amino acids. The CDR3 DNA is TGTGCCAGCAGGAGCGGGAGAGGCGAGCAGTACTTC. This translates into CASRSGRGEQYF.

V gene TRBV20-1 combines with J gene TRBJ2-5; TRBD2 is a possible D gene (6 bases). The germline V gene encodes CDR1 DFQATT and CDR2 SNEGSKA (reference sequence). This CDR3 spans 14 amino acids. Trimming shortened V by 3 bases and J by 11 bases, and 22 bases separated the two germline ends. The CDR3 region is CSASGRRIYNEQYF. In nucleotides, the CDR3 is TGCAGTGCTAGCGGGAGACGGATCTACAATGAGCAGTACTTC.

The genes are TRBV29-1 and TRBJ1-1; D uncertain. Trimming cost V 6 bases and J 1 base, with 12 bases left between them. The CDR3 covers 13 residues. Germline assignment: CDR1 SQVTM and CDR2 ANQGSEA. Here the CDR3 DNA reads TGCAGCGTCCAAGGAGAATGGAACACTGAAGCTTTCTTT. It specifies CSVQGEWNTEAFF. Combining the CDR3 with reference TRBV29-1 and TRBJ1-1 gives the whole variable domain SAVISQKPSRDICQRGTSLTIQCQVDSQVTMMFWYRQQPGQSLTLIATANQGSEATYESGFVIDKFPISRPNLTFSTLTVSNMSPEDSSIYLCSVQGEWNTEAFFGQGTRLTVV.

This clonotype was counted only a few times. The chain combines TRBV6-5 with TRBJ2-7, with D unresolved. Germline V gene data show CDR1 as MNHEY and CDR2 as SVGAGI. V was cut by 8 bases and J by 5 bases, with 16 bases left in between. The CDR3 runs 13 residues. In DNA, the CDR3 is TGTGCCAGCGGTAGGAGTTTTGTCGACGAGCAGTACTTC. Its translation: CASGRSFVDEQYF.

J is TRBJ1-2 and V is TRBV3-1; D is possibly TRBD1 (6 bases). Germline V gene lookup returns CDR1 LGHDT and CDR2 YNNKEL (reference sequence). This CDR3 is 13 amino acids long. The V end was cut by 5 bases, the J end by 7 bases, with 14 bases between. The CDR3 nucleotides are TGTGCCAGCAGCAATGGACAGTCCGTTGGCTACACCTTC. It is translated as CASSNGQSVGYTF. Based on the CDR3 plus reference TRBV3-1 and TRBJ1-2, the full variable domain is DTAVSQTPKYLVTQMGNDKSIKCEQNLGHDTMYWYKQDSKKFLKIMFSYNNKELIINETVPNRFSPKSPDKAHLNLHINSLELGDSAVYFCASSNGQSVGYTFGSGTRLTVV.

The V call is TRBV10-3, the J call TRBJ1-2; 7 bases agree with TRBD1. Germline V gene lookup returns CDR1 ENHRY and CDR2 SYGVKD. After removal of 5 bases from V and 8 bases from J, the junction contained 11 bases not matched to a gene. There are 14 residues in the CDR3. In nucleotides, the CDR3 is TGTGCCATCAGTCCCGGGACAGTAGGTCGCGGCTACACCTTC. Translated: CAISPGTVGRGYTF.

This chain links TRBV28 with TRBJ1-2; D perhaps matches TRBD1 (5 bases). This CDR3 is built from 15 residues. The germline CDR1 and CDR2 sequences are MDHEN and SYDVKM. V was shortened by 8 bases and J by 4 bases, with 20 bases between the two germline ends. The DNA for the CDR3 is TGTGCCAGCTTTGCCGGGCTCTCCGGGGGCTATGGCTACACCTTC. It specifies CASFAGLSGGYGYTF.

In nucleotides, the CDR3 is TGTGCCAGCAGCAGAACTGCAGGACTAGCGGGGTACAACACAGATACGCAGTATTTT. Amino acid sequence: CASSRTAGLAGYNTDTQYF. The J gene is TRBJ2-3, the V gene TRBV6-2 or TRBV6-3; the match to TRBD2 covers 12 bases. The CDR3 is made up of 19 amino acids. From germline, CDR1 is MNHEY and CDR2 SVGEGT. V dropped 6 bases and J dropped 2; count of bases not matched to a gene: 15.

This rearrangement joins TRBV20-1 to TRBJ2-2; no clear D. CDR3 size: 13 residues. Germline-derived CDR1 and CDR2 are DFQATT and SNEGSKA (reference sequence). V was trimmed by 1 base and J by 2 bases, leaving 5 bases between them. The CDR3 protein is CSARVQNTGELFF. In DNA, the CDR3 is TGCAGTGCTAGAGTCCAAAACACCGGGGAGCTGTTTTTT.

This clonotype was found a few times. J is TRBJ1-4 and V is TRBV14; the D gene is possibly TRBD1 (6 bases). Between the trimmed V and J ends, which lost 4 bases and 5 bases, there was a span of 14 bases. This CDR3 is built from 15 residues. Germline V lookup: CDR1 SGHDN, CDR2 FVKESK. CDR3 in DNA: TGTGCCAGCAGCCCCGGGACACGGACAAATGAAAAACTGTTTTTT. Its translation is CASSPGTRTNEKLFF.

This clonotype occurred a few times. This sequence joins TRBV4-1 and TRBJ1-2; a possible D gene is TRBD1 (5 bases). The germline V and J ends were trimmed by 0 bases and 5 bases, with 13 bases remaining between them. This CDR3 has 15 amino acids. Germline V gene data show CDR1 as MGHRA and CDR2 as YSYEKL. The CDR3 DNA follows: TGCGCCAGCAGCCAAGACAAGTCGGGACTTTATGGCTACACCTTC. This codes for CASSQDKSGLYGYTF.

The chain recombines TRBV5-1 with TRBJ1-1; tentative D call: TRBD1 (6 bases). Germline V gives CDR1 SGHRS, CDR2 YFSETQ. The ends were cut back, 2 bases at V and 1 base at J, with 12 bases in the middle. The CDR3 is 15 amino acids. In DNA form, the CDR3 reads TGCGCCAGCAGCTTTGATCCGGGGGCGAACACTGAAGCTTTCTTT. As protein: CASSFDPGANTEAFF.

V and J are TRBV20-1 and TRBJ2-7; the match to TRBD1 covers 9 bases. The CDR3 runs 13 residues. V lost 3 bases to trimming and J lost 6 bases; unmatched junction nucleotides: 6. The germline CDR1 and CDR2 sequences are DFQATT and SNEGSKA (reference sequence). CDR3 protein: CSARGQGHGEQYF. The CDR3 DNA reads TGCAGTGCTAGGGGACAGGGTCACGGCGAGCAGTACTTC.

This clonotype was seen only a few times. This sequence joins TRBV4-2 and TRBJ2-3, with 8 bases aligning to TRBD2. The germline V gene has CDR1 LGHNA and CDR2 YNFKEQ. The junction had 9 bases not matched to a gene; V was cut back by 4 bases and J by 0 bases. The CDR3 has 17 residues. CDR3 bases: TGTGCCAGCAGCCCACGCTATAGCGGGGAAAGCACAGATACGCAGTATTTT. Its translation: CASSPRYSGESTDTQYF.

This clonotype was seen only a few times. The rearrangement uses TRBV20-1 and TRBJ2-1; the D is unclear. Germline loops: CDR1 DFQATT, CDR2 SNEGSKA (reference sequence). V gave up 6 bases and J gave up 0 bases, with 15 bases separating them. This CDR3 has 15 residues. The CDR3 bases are TGCAGTGCCGAGTCGGTGGGAAGCTCCTACAATGAGCAGTTCTTC. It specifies CSAESVGSSYNEQFF.

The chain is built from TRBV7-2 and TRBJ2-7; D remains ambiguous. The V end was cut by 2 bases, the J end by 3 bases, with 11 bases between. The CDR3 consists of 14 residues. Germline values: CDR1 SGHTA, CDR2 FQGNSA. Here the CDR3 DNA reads TGTGCCAGCAGCTTAAGCCACGGAAACTACGAGCAGTACTTC. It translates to CASSLSHGNYEQYF. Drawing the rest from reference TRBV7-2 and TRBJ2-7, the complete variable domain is GAGVSQSPSNKVTEKGKDVELRCDPISGHTALYWYRQSLGQGLEFLIYFQGNSAPDKSGLPSDRFSAERTGGSVSTLTIQRTQQEDSAVYLCASSLSHGNYEQYFGPGTRLTVT.